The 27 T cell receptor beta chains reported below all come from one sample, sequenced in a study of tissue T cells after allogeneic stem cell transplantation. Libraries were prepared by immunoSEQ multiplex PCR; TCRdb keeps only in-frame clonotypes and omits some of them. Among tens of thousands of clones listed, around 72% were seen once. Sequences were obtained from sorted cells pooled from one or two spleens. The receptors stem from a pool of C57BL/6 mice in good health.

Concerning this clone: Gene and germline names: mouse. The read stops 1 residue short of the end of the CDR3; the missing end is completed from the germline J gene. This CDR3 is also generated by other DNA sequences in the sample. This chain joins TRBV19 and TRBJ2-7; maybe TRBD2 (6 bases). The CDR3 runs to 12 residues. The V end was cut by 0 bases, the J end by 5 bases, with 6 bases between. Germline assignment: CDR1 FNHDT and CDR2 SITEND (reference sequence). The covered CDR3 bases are TGTGCCAGCAGTATAGGGGGGGATGAACAGTAC. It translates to CASSIGGDEQY. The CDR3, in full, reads CASSIGGDEQYF. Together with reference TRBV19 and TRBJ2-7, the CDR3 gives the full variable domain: GGIITQTPKFLIGQEGQKLTLKCQQNFNHDTMYWYRQDSGKGLRLIYYSITENDLQKGDLSEGYDASREKKSSFSLTVTSAQKNEMAVFLCASSIGGDEQYFGPGTRLTVL.

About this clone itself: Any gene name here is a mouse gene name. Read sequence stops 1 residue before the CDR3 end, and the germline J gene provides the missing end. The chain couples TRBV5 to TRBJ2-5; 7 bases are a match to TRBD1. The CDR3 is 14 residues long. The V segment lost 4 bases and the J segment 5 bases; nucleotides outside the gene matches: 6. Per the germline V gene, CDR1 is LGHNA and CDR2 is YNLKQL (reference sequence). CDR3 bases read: TGTGCCAGCAGCCCCGACAGGGAGGGAGACACCCAGTAC. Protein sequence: CASSPDREGDTQY. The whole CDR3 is CASSPDREGDTQYF.

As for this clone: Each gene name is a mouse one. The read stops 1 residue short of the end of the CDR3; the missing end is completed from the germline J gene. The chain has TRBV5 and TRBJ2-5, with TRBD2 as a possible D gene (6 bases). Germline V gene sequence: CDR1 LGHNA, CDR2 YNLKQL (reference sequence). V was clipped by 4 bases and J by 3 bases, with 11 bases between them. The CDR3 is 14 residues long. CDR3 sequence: CASSPDGGQDTQYF. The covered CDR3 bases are TGTGCCAGCAGCCCCGACGGGGGGCAAGACACCCAGTAC.

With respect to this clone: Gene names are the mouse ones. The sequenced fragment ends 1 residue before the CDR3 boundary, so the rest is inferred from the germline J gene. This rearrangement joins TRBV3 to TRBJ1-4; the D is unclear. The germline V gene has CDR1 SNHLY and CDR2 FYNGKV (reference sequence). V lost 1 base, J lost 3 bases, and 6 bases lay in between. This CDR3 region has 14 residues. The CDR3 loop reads CASSLGVANERLFF. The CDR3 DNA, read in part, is TGTGCCAGCAGCTTAGGGGTAGCCAACGAAAGATTATTT.

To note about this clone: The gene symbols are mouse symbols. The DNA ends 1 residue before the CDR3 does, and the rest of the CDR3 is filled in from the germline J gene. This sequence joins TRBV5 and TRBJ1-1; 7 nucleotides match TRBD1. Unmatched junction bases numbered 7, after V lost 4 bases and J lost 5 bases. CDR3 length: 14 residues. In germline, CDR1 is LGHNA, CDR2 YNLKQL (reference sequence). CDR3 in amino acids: CASSPTGPGTEVFF. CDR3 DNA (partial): TGTGCCAGCAGCCCGACAGGGCCGGGGACAGAAGTCTTC.

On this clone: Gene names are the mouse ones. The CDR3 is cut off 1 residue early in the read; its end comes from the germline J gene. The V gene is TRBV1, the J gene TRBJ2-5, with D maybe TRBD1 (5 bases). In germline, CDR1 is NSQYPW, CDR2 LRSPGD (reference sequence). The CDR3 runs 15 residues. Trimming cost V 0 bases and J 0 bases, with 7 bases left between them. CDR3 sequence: CTCSADRANQDTQYF. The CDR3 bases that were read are TGCACCTGCAGTGCAGACAGGGCTAACCAAGACACCCAGTAC.

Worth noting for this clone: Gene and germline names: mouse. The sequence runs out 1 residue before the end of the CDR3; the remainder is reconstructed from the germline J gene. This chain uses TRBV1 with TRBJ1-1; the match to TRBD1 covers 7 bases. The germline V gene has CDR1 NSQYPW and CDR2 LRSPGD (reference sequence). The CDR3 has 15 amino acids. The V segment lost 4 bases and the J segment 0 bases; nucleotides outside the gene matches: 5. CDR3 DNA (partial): TGCACCTGCAGTGGGGGACAGCAAGCAAACACAGAAGTCTTC. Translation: CTCSGGQQANTEVF. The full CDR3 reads CTCSGGQQANTEVFF.

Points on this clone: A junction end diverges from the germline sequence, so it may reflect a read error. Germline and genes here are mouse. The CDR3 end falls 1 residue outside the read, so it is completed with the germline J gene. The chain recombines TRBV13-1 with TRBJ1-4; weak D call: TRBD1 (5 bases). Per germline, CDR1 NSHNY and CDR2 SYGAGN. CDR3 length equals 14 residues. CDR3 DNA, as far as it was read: TGTGCCAGCGGTGAGAGGGCAGGGAACGAAAGATTATTT. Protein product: CASGERAGNERLF. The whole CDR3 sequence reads CASGERAGNERLFF.

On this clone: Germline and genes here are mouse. The CDR3 bases that were read are TGTGCCAGCAGCTTAGTACTGGGGGGTGAACAGTAC. It specifies CASSLVLGGEQY. The whole CDR3 sequence reads CASSLVLGGEQYF. J is TRBJ2-7 and V is TRBV3, with TRBD2 identical over 9 bases. The observed sequence ends 1 residue before the CDR3 terminus, with the missing tail filled in from the germline J gene. The germline V gene encodes CDR1 SNHLY and CDR2 FYNGKV (reference sequence). The CDR3 contains 13 residues. J gave up 6 bases and V 1 base, and 1 base lay outside the gene matches.

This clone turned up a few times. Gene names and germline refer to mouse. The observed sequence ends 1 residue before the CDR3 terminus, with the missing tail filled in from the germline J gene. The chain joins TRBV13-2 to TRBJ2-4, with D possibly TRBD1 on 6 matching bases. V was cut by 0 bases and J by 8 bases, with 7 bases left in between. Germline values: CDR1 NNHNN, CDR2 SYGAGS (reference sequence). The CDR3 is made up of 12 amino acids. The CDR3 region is CASGDAGATLYF. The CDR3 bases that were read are TGTGCCAGCGGTGATGCAGGGGCCACCTTGTAC.

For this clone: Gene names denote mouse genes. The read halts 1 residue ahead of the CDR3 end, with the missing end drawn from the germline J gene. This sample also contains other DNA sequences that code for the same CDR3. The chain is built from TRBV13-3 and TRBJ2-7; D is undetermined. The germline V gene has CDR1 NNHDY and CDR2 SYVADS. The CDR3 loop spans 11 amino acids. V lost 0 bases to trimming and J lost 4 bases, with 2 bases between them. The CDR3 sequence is CASSDAYEQYF. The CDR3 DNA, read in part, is TGTGCCAGCAGTGATGCGTATGAACAGTAC.

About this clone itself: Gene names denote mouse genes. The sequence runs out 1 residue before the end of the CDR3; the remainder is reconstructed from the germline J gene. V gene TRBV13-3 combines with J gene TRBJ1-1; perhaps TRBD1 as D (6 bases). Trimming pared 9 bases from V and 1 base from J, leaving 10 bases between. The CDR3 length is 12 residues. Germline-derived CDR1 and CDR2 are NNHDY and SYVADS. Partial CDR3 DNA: TGTGCCACCAGGGGAGGAAACACAGAAGTCTTC. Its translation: CATRGGNTEVF. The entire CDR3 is CATRGGNTEVFF.

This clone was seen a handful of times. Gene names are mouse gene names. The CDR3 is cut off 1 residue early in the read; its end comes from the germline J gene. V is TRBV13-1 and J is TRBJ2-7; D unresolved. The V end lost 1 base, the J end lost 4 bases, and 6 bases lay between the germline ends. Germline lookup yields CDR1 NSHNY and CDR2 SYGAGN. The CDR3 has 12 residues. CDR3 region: CASSDRQYEQYF. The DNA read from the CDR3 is TGTGCCAGCAGTGATAGGCAGTATGAACAGTAC.

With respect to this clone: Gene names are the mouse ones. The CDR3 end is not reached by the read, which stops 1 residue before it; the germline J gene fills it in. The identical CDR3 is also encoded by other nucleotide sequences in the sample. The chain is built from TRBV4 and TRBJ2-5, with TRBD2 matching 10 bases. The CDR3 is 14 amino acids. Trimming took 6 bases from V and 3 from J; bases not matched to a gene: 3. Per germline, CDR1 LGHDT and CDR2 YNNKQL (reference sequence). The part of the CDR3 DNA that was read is TGTGCCAGCAGTCGACTGGGGGGTCAAGACACCCAGTAC. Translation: CASSRLGGQDTQY. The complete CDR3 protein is CASSRLGGQDTQYF.

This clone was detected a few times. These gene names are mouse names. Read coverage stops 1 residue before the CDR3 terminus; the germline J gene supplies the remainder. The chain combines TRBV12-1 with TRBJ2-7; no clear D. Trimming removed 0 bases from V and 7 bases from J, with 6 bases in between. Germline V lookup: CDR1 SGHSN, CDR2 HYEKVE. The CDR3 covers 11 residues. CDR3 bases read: TGTGCCAGCTCTCTCGTGGGAGAACAGTAC. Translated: CASSLVGEQY. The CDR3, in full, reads CASSLVGEQYF.

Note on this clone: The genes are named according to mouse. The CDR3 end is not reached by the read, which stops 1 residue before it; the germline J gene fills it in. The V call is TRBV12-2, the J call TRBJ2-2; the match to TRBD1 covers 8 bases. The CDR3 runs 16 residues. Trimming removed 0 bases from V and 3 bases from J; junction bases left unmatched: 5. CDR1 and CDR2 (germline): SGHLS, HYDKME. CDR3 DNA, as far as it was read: TGTGCCAGCTCTCTCTGGACAGGGAGCGACACCGGGCAGCTCTAC. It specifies CASSLWTGSDTGQLY. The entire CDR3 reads CASSLWTGSDTGQLYF.

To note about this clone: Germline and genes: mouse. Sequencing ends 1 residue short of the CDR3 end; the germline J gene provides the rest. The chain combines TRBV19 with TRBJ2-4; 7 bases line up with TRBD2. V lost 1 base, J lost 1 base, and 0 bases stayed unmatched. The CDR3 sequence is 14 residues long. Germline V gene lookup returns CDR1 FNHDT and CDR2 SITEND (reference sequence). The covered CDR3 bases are TGTGCCAGCAGTATAACTGGGGGTCAAAACACCTTGTAC. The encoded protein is CASSITGGQNTLY. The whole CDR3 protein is CASSITGGQNTLYF.

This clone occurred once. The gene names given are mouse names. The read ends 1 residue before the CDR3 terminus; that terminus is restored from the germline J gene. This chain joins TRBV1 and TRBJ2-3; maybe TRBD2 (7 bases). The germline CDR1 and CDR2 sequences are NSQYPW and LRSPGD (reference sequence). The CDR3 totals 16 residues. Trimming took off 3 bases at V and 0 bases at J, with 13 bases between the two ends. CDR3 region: CTCSARRGASAETLYF. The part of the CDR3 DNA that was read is TGCACCTGCAGTGCCAGACGGGGGGCTAGTGCAGAAACGCTGTAT.

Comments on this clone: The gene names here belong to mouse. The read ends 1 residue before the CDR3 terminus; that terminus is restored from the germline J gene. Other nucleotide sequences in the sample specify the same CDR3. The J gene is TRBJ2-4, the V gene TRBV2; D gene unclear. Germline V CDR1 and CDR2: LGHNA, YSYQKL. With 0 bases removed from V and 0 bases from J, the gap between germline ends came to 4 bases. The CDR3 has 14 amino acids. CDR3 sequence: CASSQEASQNTLYF. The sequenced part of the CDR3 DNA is TGTGCCAGCAGCCAAGAGGCAAGTCAAAACACCTTGTAC.

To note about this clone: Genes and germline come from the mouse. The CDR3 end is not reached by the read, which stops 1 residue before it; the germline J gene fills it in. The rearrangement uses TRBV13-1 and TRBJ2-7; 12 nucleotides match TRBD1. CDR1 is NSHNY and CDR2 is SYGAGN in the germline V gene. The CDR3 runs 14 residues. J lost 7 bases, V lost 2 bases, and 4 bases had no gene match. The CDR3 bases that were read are TGTGCCAGCAGTGAAGGGACAGGGGGCCGGGAACAGTAC. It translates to CASSEGTGGREQY. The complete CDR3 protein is CASSEGTGGREQYF.

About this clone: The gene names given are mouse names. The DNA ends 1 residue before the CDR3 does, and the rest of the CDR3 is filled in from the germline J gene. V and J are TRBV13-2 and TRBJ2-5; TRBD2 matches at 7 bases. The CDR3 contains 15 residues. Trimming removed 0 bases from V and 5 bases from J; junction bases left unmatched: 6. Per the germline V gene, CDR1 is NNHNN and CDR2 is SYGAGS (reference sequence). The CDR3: CASGDGDGGRDTQYF. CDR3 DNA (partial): TGTGCCAGCGGTGATGGAGATGGGGGGAGAGACACCCAGTAC.

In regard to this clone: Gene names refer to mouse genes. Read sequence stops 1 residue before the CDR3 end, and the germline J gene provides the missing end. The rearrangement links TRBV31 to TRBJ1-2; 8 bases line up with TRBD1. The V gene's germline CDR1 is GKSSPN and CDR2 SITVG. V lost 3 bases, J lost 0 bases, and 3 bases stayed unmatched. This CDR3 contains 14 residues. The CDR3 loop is CAWSPTGANSDYTF. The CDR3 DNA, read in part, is TGTGCCTGGAGCCCGACAGGGGCAAACTCCGACTACACC.

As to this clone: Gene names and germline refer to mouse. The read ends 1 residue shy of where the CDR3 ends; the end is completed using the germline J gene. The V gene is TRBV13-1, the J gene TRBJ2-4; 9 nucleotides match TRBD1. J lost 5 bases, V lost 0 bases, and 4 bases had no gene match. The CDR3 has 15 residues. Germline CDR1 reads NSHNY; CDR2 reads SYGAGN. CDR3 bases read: TGTGCCAGCAGTGATGCTCACAGGGGGCGAAACACCTTGTAC. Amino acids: CASSDAHRGRNTLY. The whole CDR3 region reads CASSDAHRGRNTLYF.

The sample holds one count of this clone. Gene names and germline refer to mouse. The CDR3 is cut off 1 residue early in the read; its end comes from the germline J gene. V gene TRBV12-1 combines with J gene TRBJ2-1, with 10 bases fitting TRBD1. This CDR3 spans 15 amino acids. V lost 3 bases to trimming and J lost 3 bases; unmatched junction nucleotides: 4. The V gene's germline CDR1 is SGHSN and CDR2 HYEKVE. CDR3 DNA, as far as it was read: TGTGCCAGCTCTATCGGACAGGGGGTCTATGCTGAGCAGTTC. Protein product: CASSIGQGVYAEQF. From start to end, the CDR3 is CASSIGQGVYAEQFF.

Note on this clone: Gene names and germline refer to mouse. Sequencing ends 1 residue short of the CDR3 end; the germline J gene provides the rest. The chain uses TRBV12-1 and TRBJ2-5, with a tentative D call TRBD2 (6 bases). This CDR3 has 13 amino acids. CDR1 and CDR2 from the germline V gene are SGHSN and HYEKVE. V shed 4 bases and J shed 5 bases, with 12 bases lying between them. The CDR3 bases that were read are TGTGCCAGCTCCATTCTGGGGCGAGACACCCAGTAC. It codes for CASSILGRDTQY. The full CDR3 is CASSILGRDTQYF. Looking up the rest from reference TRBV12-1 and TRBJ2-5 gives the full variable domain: DSGVVQSPRHIIKEKGGRSVLTCIPISGHSNVVWYQQTLGKELKFLIQHYEKVERDKGFLPSRFSVQQFDDYHSEMNMSALELEDSAMYFCASSILGRDTQYFGPGTRLLVL.

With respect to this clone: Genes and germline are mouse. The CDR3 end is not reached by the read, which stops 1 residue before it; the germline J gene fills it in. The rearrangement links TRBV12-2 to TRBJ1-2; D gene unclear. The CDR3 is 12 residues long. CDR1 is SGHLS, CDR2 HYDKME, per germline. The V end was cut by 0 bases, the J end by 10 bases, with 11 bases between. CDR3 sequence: CASSLEGILYTF. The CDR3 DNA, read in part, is TGTGCCAGCTCTCTCGAAGGCATCCTCTACACC.

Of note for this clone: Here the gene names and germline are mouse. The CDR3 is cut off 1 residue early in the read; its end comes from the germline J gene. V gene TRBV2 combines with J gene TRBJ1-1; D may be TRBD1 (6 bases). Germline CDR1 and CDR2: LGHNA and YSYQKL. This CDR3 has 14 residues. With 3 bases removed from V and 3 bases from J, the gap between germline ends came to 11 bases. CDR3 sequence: CASSHRGRYTEVFF. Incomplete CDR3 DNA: TGTGCCAGCAGCCACAGGGGTCGATACACAGAAGTCTTC.